This TCR beta chain was captured by sequencing in a study of graft-versus-host responses after intestinal transplantation. On the study more broadly: Recipients were given multivisceral, liver-intestinal, or isolated intestinal transplants. Tacrolimus plus steroids were given to all recipients for about 3 years, preceded by anti-thymocyte globulin induction.

Comment on this clone: The antigen remains undetermined.

Study results and limitations: Circulating GvH clone levels at their peak were associated with HvG declines (early post-transplant). GvH clonotypes were identified within recipient marrow, with a subset emerging first in ileum or blood.

Trimming removed 1 base at V and 3 bases at J, with 7 bases between. The germline V gene encodes CDR1 MNHNS and CDR2 SASEGT. This CDR3 is 13 amino acids long. The method was immunoSEQ multiplex PCR; TCRdb's version includes in-frame clones alone and lacks a portion of them. The table shows 13,000 or so clones, with 84% occurring only once. This TCR came from a human patient who received an intestinal transplant, so some T cells may come from the graft donor. Sequences were derived from PBMCs, sampled after intestinal transplantation. The chain has TRBV6-1 and TRBJ2-7; D possibly uses TRBD1 or TRBD2 (5 bases each). The CDR3 DNA is TGTGCCAGCAGTGAAGGGGGGAGCTACGAGCAGTACTTC. Translated, it gives CASSEGGSYEQYF.